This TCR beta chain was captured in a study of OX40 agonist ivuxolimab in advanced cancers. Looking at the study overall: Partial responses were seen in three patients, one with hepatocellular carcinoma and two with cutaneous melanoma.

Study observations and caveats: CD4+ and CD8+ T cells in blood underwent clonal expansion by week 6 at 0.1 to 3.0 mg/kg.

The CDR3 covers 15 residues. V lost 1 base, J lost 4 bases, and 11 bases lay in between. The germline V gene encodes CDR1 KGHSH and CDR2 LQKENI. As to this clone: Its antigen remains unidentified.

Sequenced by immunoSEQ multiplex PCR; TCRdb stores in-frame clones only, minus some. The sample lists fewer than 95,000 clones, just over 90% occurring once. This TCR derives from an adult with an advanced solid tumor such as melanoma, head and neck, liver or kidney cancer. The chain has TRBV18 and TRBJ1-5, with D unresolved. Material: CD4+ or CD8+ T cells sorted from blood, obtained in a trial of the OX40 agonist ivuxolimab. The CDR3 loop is CASSPRKDRNQPQHF. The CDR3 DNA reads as TGTGCCAGCTCACCACGGAAGGATCGGAATCAGCCCCAGCATTTT.